The entry below gives a single T cell receptor beta chain sequence along with its context. Its cognate antigen is unknown. The source of the sample is a study of cytomegalovirus exposure and HLA in healthy donors. Amplification used 60 Vbeta primers and 13 Jbeta primers. Only in-frame clones appear in the TCRdb table, and some are missing; sequencing was by immunoSEQ multiplex PCR. The table has roughly 140,000 clones, about four fifths seen once. Study-wide results and caveats: The authors excluded some V segments, including TRBV6-2 and TRBV6-3, as indistinguishable.

Trimming removed 8 bases from V and 4 bases from J, with 11 bases in between. The CDR3 runs 11 residues. From germline, CDR1 is SQVTM and CDR2 ANQGSEA. The source of this sequence is a man in his forties in good health and CMV-seronegative. Sequencing was done on a sample of PBMCs. The genes are TRBV29-1 and TRBJ1-1; D call uncertain. The CDR3 DNA sequence: TGCAGCCTCAAAAGGAGCACTGAAGCTTTCTTT. Protein product: CSLKRSTEAFF.